The next 5 T cell receptor beta chains were all read from a single sample in a study of cytomegalovirus exposure and HLA in healthy donors (dated by TCRdb to 2016 to 2017). The library was produced with the immunoSEQ multiplex PCR assay. A mixture of 60 forward primers for TCR Vbeta segments and 13 reverse primers for TCR Jbeta segments was used in the multiplex PCR. In its TCRdb copy, this immuneACCESS table keeps in-frame sequences only and misses some clones. Where compared with another copy, unresolved V genes explain less than half of these, and the others have no known cause. For this sample there are 120,000 or so clones; over 60% appear just once. About 3% of the sample goes to the ten largest clones. The sample consisted of PBMCs. The receptors stem from a man aged 25-45 years in good health and CMV-seronegative.

The chain carries TRBV19 and TRBJ1-1; D unresolved. Deletions cut 3 bases from V and 6 bases from J, with 8 bases between. The CDR3 length is 12 residues. Per the germline V gene, CDR1 is LNHDA and CDR2 is SQIVND (reference sequence). CDR3 sequence (DNA): TGTGCCAGTAGTATGGGTGGGCCTGAAGCTTTCTTT. Translating gives CASSMGGPEAFF.

The chain carries TRBV5-8 and TRBJ2-3, with TRBD1 as a possible D gene (5 bases). This CDR3 comprises 15 residues. Germline-derived CDR1 and CDR2 are SGHTS and YDEGEE. V lost 0 bases and J 0 bases, leaving 8 bases between the germline ends. CDR3 DNA sequence: TGTGCCAGCAGCTTGGGACAGTTTAGCACAGATACGCAGTATTTT. This codes for CASSLGQFSTDTQYF. Combining the CDR3 with reference TRBV5-8 and TRBJ2-3 gives the whole variable domain EAGVTQSPTHLIKTRGQQATLRCSPISGHTSVYWYQQALGLGLQFLLWYDEGEERNRGNFPPRFSGRQFPNYSSELNVNALELEDSALYLCASSLGQFSTDTQYFGPGTRLTVL.

The CDR3 region has the DNA TGTGCCAGCAGTTTTCCAGCGGGAACAGATACGCAGTATTTT. As protein: CASSFPAGTDTQYF. This chain connects TRBV28 to TRBJ2-3; TRBD2 aligns across 7 bases. With 3 bases clipped from V and 3 bases from J, the junction kept 3 bases outside the gene matches. This CDR3 contains 14 residues. The germline gives CDR1 MDHEN, CDR2 SYDVKM.

This chain joins TRBV19 and TRBJ1-1; D is undetermined. The CDR3 spans 12 residues. V was pared by 3 bases and J by 6 bases, with 8 bases between. Per germline, CDR1 LNHDA and CDR2 SQIVND (reference sequence). The CDR3 reads CASSIQASEAFF. The CDR3 DNA follows: TGTGCCAGTAGTATTCAGGCATCTGAAGCTTTCTTT.

V usage is TRBV19 and J usage is TRBJ1-1, with 7 bases matching TRBD1. V dropped 4 bases and J dropped 0; count of bases not matched to a gene: 5. CDR3 length equals 15 residues. Germline V gene sequence: CDR1 LNHDA, CDR2 SQIVND (reference sequence). CDR3 DNA: TGTGCCAGTAGTACCCGACAGGGTATGAACACTGAAGCTTTCTTT. Translating it yields CASSTRQGMNTEAFF.